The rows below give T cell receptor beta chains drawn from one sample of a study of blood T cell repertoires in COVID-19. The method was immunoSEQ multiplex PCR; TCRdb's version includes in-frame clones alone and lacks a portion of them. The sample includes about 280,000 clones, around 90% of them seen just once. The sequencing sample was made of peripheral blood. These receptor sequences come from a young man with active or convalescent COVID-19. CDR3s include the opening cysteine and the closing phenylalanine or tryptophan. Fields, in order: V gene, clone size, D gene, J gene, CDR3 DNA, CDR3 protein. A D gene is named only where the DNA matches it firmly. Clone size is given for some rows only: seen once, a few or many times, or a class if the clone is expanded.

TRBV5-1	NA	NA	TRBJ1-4	TGCGCCAGCAGCCCCGACAGAGTTTCAACTAATGAAAAACTGTTTTTT	CASSPDRVSTNEKLFF
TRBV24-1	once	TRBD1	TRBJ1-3	TGTGCCACCAGTGATTTGGACAGGGCGGTTGGAAACACCATATATTTT	CATSDLDRAVGNTIYF
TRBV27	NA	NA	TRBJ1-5	TGTGCCAGCAGCAGGGCGAATCAGCCCCAGCATTTT	CASSRANQPQHF
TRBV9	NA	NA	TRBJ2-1	TGTGCCAGCAGCGTAAACCGGGGCAATGAGCAGTTCTTC	CASSVNRGNEQFF
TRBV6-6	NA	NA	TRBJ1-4	TGTGCCAGCAGTGACAGGCTCGGAAAACTGTTTTTT	CASSDRLGKLFF
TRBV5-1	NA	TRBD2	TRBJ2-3	TGCGCCAGCAGCTTGGAGCTAGCGGTGAGCACAGATACGCAGTATTTT	CASSLELAVSTDTQYF
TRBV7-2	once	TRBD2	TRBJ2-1	TGTGCCAGCAGCTTTGATGGACTAGCGGGGGTTGAGCAGTTCTTC	CASSFDGLAGVEQFF
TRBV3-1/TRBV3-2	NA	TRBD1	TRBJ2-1	TGTGCCAGCAGCCAAGCGACAGGGTACGACAATGAGCAGTTCTTC	CASSQATGYDNEQFF
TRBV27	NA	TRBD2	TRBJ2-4	TGTGCCAGCAGTCTAGGACTAGCGGGGGGAGAAAACATTCAGTACTTC	CASSLGLAGGENIQYF
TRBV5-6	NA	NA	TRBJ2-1	TGTGCCAGCAGCTTGAGCGTTTATGAGCAGTTCTTC	CASSLSVYEQFF
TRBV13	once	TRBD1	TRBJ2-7	TGTGCCAGCAGCCCTAAGGGGGACAGCTACGAGCAGTACTTC	CASSPKGDSYEQYF
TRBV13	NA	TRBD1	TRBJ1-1	TGTGCCAGCAGCTCGACAGGGCTGGGGGCTTTCTTT	CASSSTGLGAFF
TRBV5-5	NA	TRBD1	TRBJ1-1	TGTGCCAGCAGCACAGCCGGGACAGGGACTTTAGAAGCTTTCTTT	CASSTAGTGTLEAFF
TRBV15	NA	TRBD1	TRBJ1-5	TGTGCCACCAGCAGGGACAGGGGTCTGGGTCAGCCCCAGCATTTT	CATSRDRGLGQPQHF
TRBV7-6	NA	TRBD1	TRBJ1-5	TGTGCCAGCAGCTCCGGGACAGGGGGTAATCAGCCCCAGCATTTT	CASSSGTGGNQPQHF
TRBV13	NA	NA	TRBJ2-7	TGTGCCAGCAGCTCCCCCGCAGGGATCCACGAGCAGTACTTC	CASSSPAGIHEQYF
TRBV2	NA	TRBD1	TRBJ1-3	TGTGCCAGCCCGGCGTTGACAGGGGGAAACACCATATATTTT	CASPALTGGNTIYF
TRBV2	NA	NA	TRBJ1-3	TGTGCCAGCACCCCAATTGTCTCTGGAAACACCATATATTTT	CASTPIVSGNTIYF
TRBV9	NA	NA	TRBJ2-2	TGTGCCAGCAGCGTAGGGACTTCCACCGGGGAGCTGTTTTTT	CASSVGTSTGELFF
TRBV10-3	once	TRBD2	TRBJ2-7	TGTGCCATCAGTGGACCGAGCGGGGGATCCTACGAGCAGTACTTC	CAISGPSGGSYEQYF
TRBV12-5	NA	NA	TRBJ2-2	TGTGCTAGTGGTTTGCCAGGGGCGAACACCGGGGAGCTGTTTTTT	CASGLPGANTGELFF
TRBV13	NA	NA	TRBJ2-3	TGTGCCAGCAGCTTAGGCCTGCGAGGGCCAGATACGCAGTATTTT	CASSLGLRGPDTQYF
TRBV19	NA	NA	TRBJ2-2	TGTGCCAGTAGTATAGCAGGGTCGCCGAACACCGGGGAGCTGTTTTTT	CASSIAGSPNTGELFF
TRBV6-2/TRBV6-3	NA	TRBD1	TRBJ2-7	TGTGCCAGCAGTCGGGACAGGGCCTACGAGCAGTACTTC	CASSRDRAYEQYF
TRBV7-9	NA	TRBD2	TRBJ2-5	TGTGCCAGCAGCTTCACAGCGGGGCGCGCCCAAGAGACCCAGTACTTC	CASSFTAGRAQETQYF
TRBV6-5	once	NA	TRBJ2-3	TGTGCCAGCAGTCGACTAGGTCTCGGGACAGATACGCAGTATTTT	CASSRLGLGTDTQYF
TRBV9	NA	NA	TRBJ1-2	TGTGCCAGCAGCGACTCCGGGACACAACCTATTGGGGGCTACACCTTC	CASSDSGTQPIGGYTF
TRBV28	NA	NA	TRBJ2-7	TGTGCCAGCAGTCTTGGGGGGGCAGCCTACGAGCAGTACTTC	CASSLGGAAYEQYF
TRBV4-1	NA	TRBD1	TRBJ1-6	TGCGCCAGCAGCCAAGCCCAGGTTAGCGTCGGGACAGGCAGTTTACCCCTCCACTTT	CASSQAQVSVGTGSLPLHF
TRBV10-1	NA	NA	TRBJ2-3	TGCGCCAGCGGACCCCAGGGCGGATCGGATACGCAGTATTTT	CASGPQGGSDTQYF
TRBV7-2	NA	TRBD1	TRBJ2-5	TGTGCCAGCAGCCCCGCGAAAATGGGACAGGGGTACCTGGGGACCCAGTACTTC	CASSPAKMGQGYLGTQYF
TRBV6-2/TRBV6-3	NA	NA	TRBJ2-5	TGTGCCAGCAGCAAACTCCGGGCCAGGGGCCAAGAGACCCAGTACTTC	CASSKLRARGQETQYF
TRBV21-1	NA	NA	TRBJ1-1	TGTGCCAGCAGCAAAGCTGAAGAGATTGAAGCTTTCTTT	CASSKAEEIEAFF
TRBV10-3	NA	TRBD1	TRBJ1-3	TGTGCCAGCCGGGACAGGGGATTAGGAGGAAACACCATATATTTT	CASRDRGLGGNTIYF
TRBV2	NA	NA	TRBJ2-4	TGTGCCAGCAGTGATTGGGGGGGCCTAGCCAAAAACATTCAGTACTTC	CASSDWGGLAKNIQYF
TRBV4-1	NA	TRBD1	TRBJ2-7	TGCGCCAGCAGCCAACGGGACAGCTACGAGCAGTACTTC	CASSQRDSYEQYF
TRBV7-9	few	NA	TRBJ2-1	TGTGCCAGCAGCTTAATGGTCAGTCTCTCCTACAATGAGCAGTTCTTC	CASSLMVSLSYNEQFF
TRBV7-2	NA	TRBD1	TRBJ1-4	TGTGCCAGCAGCCCGGGGACAGGCACTATACCAACTAATGAAAAACTGTTTTTT	CASSPGTGTIPTNEKLFF
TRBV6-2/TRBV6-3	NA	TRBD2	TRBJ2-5	TGTGCCAGCAGCCGACTAGCAGAGACCCAGTACTTC	CASSRLAETQYF
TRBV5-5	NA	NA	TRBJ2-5	TGTGCCAGCAGCTTGACGGGAGCCTCTCGAGAGACCCAGTACTTC	CASSLTGASRETQYF
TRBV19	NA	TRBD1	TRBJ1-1	TGTGCCAGTAGTACAAGACAGGGGGACACTGAAGCTTTCTTT	CASSTRQGDTEAFF
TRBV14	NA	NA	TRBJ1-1	TGTGCCAGCAGCCGAAGAGGGGGGAACACTGAAGCTTTCTTT	CASSRRGGNTEAFF
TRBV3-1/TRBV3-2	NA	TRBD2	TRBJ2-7	TGTGCCAGCAGCCAAATCGCTAGCGGGGGCTACGAGCAGTACTTC	CASSQIASGGYEQYF
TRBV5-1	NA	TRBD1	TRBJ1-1	TGCGCCAGCAGCTTGGAGGCGACAGGGCTAAACACTGAAGCTTTCTTT	CASSLEATGLNTEAFF
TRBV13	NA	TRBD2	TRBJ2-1	TGTGCCAGCAGCTTATTAAGCGGGGGGGTCTACGGGGAGCAGTTCTTC	CASSLLSGGVYGEQFF
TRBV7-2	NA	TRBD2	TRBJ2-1	TGTGCCAGCAGCACCCAGACTAGCGATGAGCAGTTCTTC	CASSTQTSDEQFF
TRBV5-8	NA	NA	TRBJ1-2	TGTGCCAGCAGCGTCGGCGGGGCTGGCTATGGCTACACCTTC	CASSVGGAGYGYTF
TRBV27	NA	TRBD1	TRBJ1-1	TGTGCCAGCAGTCCAGCAGGGGGCGCGGGCACTGAAGCTTTCTTT	CASSPAGGAGTEAFF
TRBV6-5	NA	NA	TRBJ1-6	TGTGCCAGCAGTTACAGCTACATAGAGGCGGCACCCCTCCACTTT	CASSYSYIEAAPLHF
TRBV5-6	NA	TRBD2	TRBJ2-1	TGTGCCAGCAGCTGGGGAGGGGCCAATGAGCAGTTCTTC	CASSWGGANEQFF
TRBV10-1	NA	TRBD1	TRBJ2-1	TGCGCCAGCAGTGTCGACAGGGTTTACAATGAGCAGTTCTTC	CASSVDRVYNEQFF
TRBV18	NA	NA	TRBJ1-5	TGTGCCAGCTCACCTCGTCAGTTATTGCATAGCAATCAGCCCCAGCATTTT	CASSPRQLLHSNQPQHF
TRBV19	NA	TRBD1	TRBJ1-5	TGTGCCAGTAGTGAAAGACAGGGAGGCAATCAGCCCCAGCATTTT	CASSERQGGNQPQHF
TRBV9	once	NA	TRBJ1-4	TGTGCCAGCAGCGGGGGCCTAAGTGGGGAAAAACTGTTTTTT	CASSGGLSGEKLFF
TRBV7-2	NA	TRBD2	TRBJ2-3	TGTGCCAGCAGCTTGACTCGGTCGGGGGGAGATACGCAGTATTTT	CASSLTRSGGDTQYF
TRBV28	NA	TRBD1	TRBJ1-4	TGTGCCAGCAGTTCCCGGACAGGGGGTTCTGAAAAACTGTTTTTT	CASSSRTGGSEKLFF
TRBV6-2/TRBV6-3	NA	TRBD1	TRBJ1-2	TGTGCCAGCAGTTATGAGGGGGCAAGTGGCTACACCTTC	CASSYEGASGYTF